These T cell receptor beta chains were read from a single sample in a study of blood T cells in healthy people across ages. TCRdb redid the calling of the 5' RACE reads with MiXCR, one entry per CDR3 protein. The repertoire has 850,000 to 1,100,000 distinct CDR3 sequences, roughly two fifths of them found once; the top ten carry under 15%. Sequencing input: blood. Source of these receptors: a young man in good health. Both conserved end residues are part of each CDR3.

cdr3_length | j_call | v_call | cdr3_aa
15 | TRBJ2-7 | TRBV27 | CASSRTVKGSYEQYF
13 | TRBJ1-2 | TRBV10-3 | CAISVYSGDGYTF
16 | TRBJ2-1 | TRBV19 | CASSRWGTSSYNEQFF
12 | TRBJ1-1 | TRBV7-2 | CASSLATGTAFF
16 | TRBJ2-7 | TRBV9 | CASSGGGQGLYNEQYF
18 | TRBJ2-3 | TRBV15 | CATSRGGTSHPETDTQYF
12 | TRBJ1-2 | TRBV30 | CAWGTTGYGYTF
14 | TRBJ2-1 | TRBV12-3/TRBV12-4 | CASGLGGRYNEQFF
12 | TRBJ2-2 | TRBV29-1 | CSVVAELGELFF
13 | TRBJ1-2 | TRBV28 | CASHPGQEYGYTF
14 | TRBJ1-2 | TRBV20-1 | CSARGWEGLRGYTF
15 | TRBJ1-2 | TRBV4-2 | CASSHNPGDAEGYTF
16 | TRBJ1-6 | TRBV9 | CASSVAGDSFGAPLHF
13 | TRBJ1-1 | TRBV6-5 | CASSYYGNTEAFF
14 | TRBJ1-4 | TRBV7-9 | CASSLGGPNEKLFF
13 | TRBJ2-3 | TRBV20-1 | CSAEADSTDTQYF
14 | TRBJ1-3 | TRBV6-5 | CASSLDRGGNTIYF